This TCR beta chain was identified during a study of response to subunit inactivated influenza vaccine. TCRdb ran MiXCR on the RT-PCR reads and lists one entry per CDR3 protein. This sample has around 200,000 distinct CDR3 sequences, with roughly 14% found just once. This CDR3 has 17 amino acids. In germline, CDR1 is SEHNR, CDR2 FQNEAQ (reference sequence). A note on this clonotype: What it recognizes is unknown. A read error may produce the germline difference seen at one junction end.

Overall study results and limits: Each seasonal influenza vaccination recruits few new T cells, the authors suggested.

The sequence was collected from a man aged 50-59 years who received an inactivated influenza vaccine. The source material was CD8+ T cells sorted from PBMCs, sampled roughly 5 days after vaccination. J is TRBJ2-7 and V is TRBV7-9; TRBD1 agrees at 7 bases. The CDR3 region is CTSSFPTTGAEAYEQYF. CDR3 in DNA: TGTACCAGCAGCTTCCCGACTACAGGGGCAGAGGCCTACGAGCAGTACTTC.